The 29 T cell receptor beta chains reported below all come from one sample, sequenced in a study of CD8 T cells in Susac syndrome (dated by TCRdb to the late 2010s). The library was obtained by the immunoSEQ multiplex PCR assay. RNA was extracted using the RNeasy kit, and roughly 0.45 to 1 microgram was reverse transcribed with random hexamers. TCRdb cleaned the public reads at Q25 with fastp, built clones with MiXCR and kept in-frame beta chains. Entries are consolidated by CDR3 protein sequence, retaining the most common genes and DNA. The sample table shows approximately 71,000 distinct CDR3 sequences, and roughly 95% are seen once. Clones ranked in the top ten supply more than 0.09% of the sample. Sample: CD4+ T cells from PBMCs. The source of these receptors is a human donor with multiple sclerosis.

This clonotype came up once. The chain has TRBV20-1 and TRBJ2-6; no clear D gene. Germline CDR1 reads DFQATT; CDR2 reads SNEGSKA (reference sequence). This CDR3 is 14 amino acids long. The ends were cut back, 5 bases at V and 0 bases at J, with 8 bases in the middle. The CDR3 coding sequence is TGCAGTGCTTCTCTGTACTCTGGGGCCAACGTCCTGACTTTC. Translated, it gives CSASLYSGANVLTF.

The chain links TRBV28 to TRBJ1-2; no definite D call. Trimming took 4 bases from V and 6 from J, leaving 12 bases between them. CDR3 size: 13 residues. Germline assignment: CDR1 MDHEN and CDR2 SYDVKM. CDR3 protein: CASSSHVTNGYTF. CDR3 nucleotides: TGTGCCAGCAGTTCCCACGTGACGAATGGCTACACCTTC.

The chain combines TRBV28 with TRBJ1-3, with 7 bases lining up with TRBD1. CDR3 length: 13 residues. Germline CDR1 MDHEN, CDR2 SYDVKM. V was pared by 8 bases and J by 0 bases, with 1 base of the junction left unmatched. The CDR3 nucleotides are TGTGCCAGCTGGGACAGCTCTGGAAACACCATATATTTT. As protein: CASWDSSGNTIYF.

The rearrangement links TRBV21-1 to TRBJ2-7; the D call of TRBD2 is as the table states it, not checked on the DNA. TRBV21-1 corresponds to a pseudogene. The CDR3 contains 13 residues. CDR3 amino acids: CEFKKGTFWEQYF. The CDR3 coding sequence is TGTGAATTCAAAAAAGGGACTTTTTGGGAGCAGTACTTC.

This clonotype appeared a single time. The V and J genes are TRBV4-3 and TRBJ1-2; TRBD1 might be the D (5 bases). Trimming stripped 0 bases from V and 5 bases from J, with 13 bases between. CDR3 length equals 15 residues. Germline loops: CDR1 LGHNA, CDR2 YSLEER. The CDR3 sequence is CASSQEGGNTYGYTF. Written as DNA, the CDR3 is TGCGCCAGCAGCCAAGAGGGGGGGAATACGTATGGCTACACCTTC.

The table lists this clonotype with a count of one. J is TRBJ2-5 and V is TRBV6-2 or TRBV6-3; 7 bases are a match to TRBD1. After removal of 6 bases from V and 3 bases from J, the junction contained 1 base not matched to a gene. Per the germline V gene, CDR1 is MNHEY and CDR2 is SVGEGT. The CDR3 is made up of 12 amino acids. CDR3 DNA: TGTGCCAGCAGGACAGGGAAAGAGACCCAGTACTTC. This codes for CASRTGKETQYF.

On this clonotype itself: The junction departs from the called germline gene at one end, perhaps through a read error. J is TRBJ1-1 and V is TRBV29-1, with D possibly matching TRBD1 (5 bases). Looked up from germline, CDR1 is SQVTM and CDR2 is ANQGSEA. The length of the CDR3 is 13 residues. This CDR3 reads CSVEDWQGTEAFF. The CDR3 coding sequence is TGCAGCGTAGAAGACTGGCAGGGCACTGAAGCTTTCTTT.

The gene calls are TRBV28 and TRBJ2-7; D call uncertain. The V gene's germline CDR1 is MDHEN and CDR2 SYDVKM. CDR3 size: 12 residues. V lost 7 bases and J lost 2, with 9 bases in between. The CDR3 sequence: CASTQKTYEQYF. CDR3 sequence (DNA): TGTGCCAGCACCCAAAAAACCTACGAGCAGTACTTC.

This chain connects TRBV4-2 to TRBJ2-1; 7 bases are shared with TRBD1. Germline V gives CDR1 LGHNA, CDR2 YNFKEQ. The CDR3 has 14 amino acids. V was pared by 6 bases and J by 8 bases, with 10 bases of the junction left unmatched. CDR3 nucleotides: TGTGCCAGCAGAGATGGTAAGGGGGCGGATGAGCAGTTCTTC. This encodes CASRDGKGADEQFF.

V and J are TRBV18 and TRBJ1-5, with unresolved D. Trimming left V 3 bases short and J 4 bases short, with 7 bases between. The CDR3 spans 13 residues. Germline V gene sequence: CDR1 KGHSH, CDR2 LQKENI. CDR3 sequence reads: CASSPEGNQPQHF. The CDR3 DNA follows: TGTGCCAGCTCACCGGAGGGTAATCAGCCCCAGCATTTT.

Comment on this clonotype: A read error may account for a junction end that differs from germline. The chain combines TRBV29-1 with TRBJ1-2; D gene unclear. CDR1 SQVTM and CDR2 ANQGSEA come from the germline V gene. The CDR3 is made up of 8 amino acids. CDR3 coding DNA: TGCAGCGTTGTGACCGAACCCTTC. Translation: CSVVTEPF.

The rearrangement uses TRBV7-2 and TRBJ1-1; D might be TRBD1 (5 bases). The germline CDR1 and CDR2 sequences are SGHTA and FQGNSA. CDR3 length: 15 amino acids. V gave up 5 bases and J gave up 0 bases, with 13 bases separating them. Written as DNA, the CDR3 is TGTGCCAGCAGCCGAACAACGGACATGAACACTGAAGCTTTCTTT. Its protein is CASSRTTDMNTEAFF.

The V gene is TRBV4-3, the J gene TRBJ2-3; 7 bases map to TRBD2. The junction had 4 bases not matched to a gene; V was cut back by 4 bases and J by 0 bases. Germline-derived CDR1 and CDR2 are LGHNA and YSLEER. The CDR3 contains 15 residues. The CDR3 reads CASSPLAGSTDTQYF. The DNA for the CDR3 is TGCGCCAGCAGCCCGTTAGCGGGTAGCACAGATACGCAGTATTTT.

The V and J genes are TRBV12-3 or TRBV12-4 and TRBJ2-1, with 7 positions matching TRBD1. The V gene end was trimmed by 6 bases and the J gene end by 8 bases; junction bases not matched to a gene: 4. This CDR3 region has 12 residues. This chain's CDR3 is CASSNRGYEQFF. The CDR3 nucleotides read TGTGCCAGCAGCAACAGGGGTTATGAGCAGTTCTTC.

This clonotype was seen just once. The chain recombines TRBV6-5 with TRBJ1-1; D gene unclear. Trimming took off 2 bases at V and 1 base at J, with 5 bases between the two ends. The germline V gene has CDR1 MNHEY and CDR2 SVGAGI. This CDR3 has 13 residues. The CDR3: CASSYVKNTEAFF. In DNA, the CDR3 is TGTGCCAGCAGTTACGTCAAGAACACTGAAGCTTTCTTT.

V gene TRBV3-1 combines with J gene TRBJ1-2, with unresolved D. Per the germline V gene, CDR1 is LGHDT and CDR2 is YNNKEL (reference sequence). This CDR3 has 12 residues. The V end was cut by 3 bases, the J end by 6 bases, with 8 bases between. The CDR3 region is CASSQGRHGYTF. In DNA, the CDR3 is TGTGCCAGCAGCCAGGGCCGCCATGGCTACACCTTC.

This chain joins TRBV12-3 or TRBV12-4 and TRBJ2-5; 8 bases are shared with TRBD1. This CDR3 has 15 residues. V lost 5 bases, J lost 4 bases, and 9 bases stayed unmatched. The CDR3 nucleotides are TGTGCCAGCAGTCCTACTTCCGGGACAGGAGAGACCCAGTACTTC. Translated, it gives CASSPTSGTGETQYF.

This chain joins TRBV5-6 and TRBJ2-1; no clear D. Germline V gives CDR1 SGHDT, CDR2 YYEEEE. V was clipped by 1 base and J by 4 bases, with 18 bases between them. This CDR3 is built from 17 residues. The CDR3 loop reads CASSLRSYGVAYNEQFF. The CDR3 DNA reads TGTGCCAGCAGCTTGCGGTCGTATGGGGTTGCTTACAATGAGCAGTTCTTC.

This sequence joins TRBV3-1 and TRBJ1-5; D gene unclear. CDR1 LGHDT and CDR2 YNNKEL come from the germline V gene (reference sequence). The V end lost 3 bases, the J end lost 4 bases, and 4 bases lay between the germline ends. CDR3 length equals 12 residues. The CDR3 nucleotides are TGTGCCAGCAGCCAGGGGAATCAGCCCCAGCATTTT. Its protein product is CASSQGNQPQHF.

The CDR3 spells CASSLGRPVPKGETQYF. DNA of the CDR3: TGTGCCAGCAGCTTGGGCCGCCCGGTCCCAAAGGGAGAGACCCAGTACTTC. The V gene is TRBV7-2, the J gene TRBJ2-5; D unclear. The ends were cut back, 3 bases at V and 4 bases at J, with 21 bases in the middle. CDR3 length: 17 residues. From germline, CDR1 is SGHTA and CDR2 FQGNSA.

This clonotype was seen just once. The chain joins TRBV4-2 to TRBJ1-2; D call uncertain. The CDR3 contains 16 residues. Germline loops: CDR1 LGHNA, CDR2 YNFKEQ. V lost 0 bases to trimming and J lost 2 bases, with 13 bases between them. CDR3 loop: CASSQDIDPANYGYTF. The CDR3 nucleotides read TGTGCCAGCAGCCAAGACATCGATCCAGCGAACTATGGCTACACCTTC.

The chain is built from TRBV2 and TRBJ1-6, with a possible D match to TRBD1 (5 bases). Trimming left V 8 bases short and J 7 bases short, with 12 bases between. Per germline, CDR1 SNHLY and CDR2 FYNNEI. This CDR3 has 13 residues. The CDR3 region is CASGANLNSPLHF. CDR3 bases: TGTGCCAGCGGGGCCAATCTCAATTCACCCCTCCACTTT. The full variable domain, with the rest looked up from reference TRBV2 and TRBJ1-6, is EPEVTQTPSHQVTQMGQEVILRCVPISNHLYFYWYRQILGQKVEFLVSFYNNEISEKSEIFDDQFSVERPDGSNFTLKIRSTKLEDSAMYFCASGANLNSPLHFGNGTRLTVT.

The genes are TRBV10-3 and TRBJ2-5; 12 nucleotides align to TRBD2. J lost 5 bases, V lost 3 bases, and 1 base had no gene match. The CDR3 extends over 14 amino acids. Germline CDR1 ENHRY, CDR2 SYGVKD. The CDR3 DNA reads TGTGCCATCAGTGACGGACTAGCGGGGGAGACCCAGTACTTC. Protein product: CAISDGLAGETQYF.

This rearrangement joins TRBV10-3 to TRBJ2-3; D might be TRBD1 or TRBD2, each matching 6 bases. The CDR3 length is 13 residues. Germline CDR1 and CDR2: ENHRY and SYGVKD. V was trimmed by 8 bases and J by 5 bases, leaving 14 bases between them. CDR3 DNA: TGTGCCATCGCTGGAGGGGGGATAGATACGCAGTATTTT. It codes for CAIAGGGIDTQYF.

This chain connects TRBV12-3 or TRBV12-4 to TRBJ1-2; D is perhaps TRBD1 (5 bases). CDR3 length equals 11 residues. Trimming removed 6 bases at V and 8 bases at J, with 10 bases between. For the CDR3, the DNA is TGTGCCAGCAGAGGGGTGGTAGGCTACACCTTC. Translating it yields CASRGVVGYTF.

The chain has TRBV11-2 and TRBJ1-2; no reliable D call. This CDR3 comprises 16 residues. V lost 1 base to trimming and J lost 4 bases, with 16 bases between them. Germline V lookup: CDR1 SGHAT, CDR2 FQNNGV. CDR3 sequence: CASSLVVYSSAYGYTF. The CDR3 bases are TGTGCCAGCAGCTTAGTGGTTTACAGTTCAGCCTATGGCTACACCTTC.

The chain is built from TRBV18 and TRBJ2-6, with a possible D match to TRBD1 (6 bases). The germline V and J ends were trimmed by 5 bases and 0 bases, with 11 bases remaining between them. CDR3 length: 16 amino acids. The germline V gene encodes CDR1 KGHSH and CDR2 LQKENI. The CDR3 DNA is TGTGCCAGCTCATCGAACAGGGCCTCTGGGGCCAACGTCCTGACTTTC. This encodes CASSSNRASGANVLTF.

The chain employs TRBV9 and TRBJ2-1, with 13 bases fitting TRBD2. CDR1 and CDR2 (germline): SGDLS, YYNGEE. With V trimmed by 2 bases and J by 2 bases, 1 base remained unmatched. This CDR3 has 16 residues. The CDR3 is CASSVGTSGAYNEQFF. DNA of the CDR3: TGTGCCAGCAGCGTCGGGACTAGCGGGGCCTACAATGAGCAGTTCTTC.

The V and J genes are TRBV3-1 and TRBJ2-5; 10 bases are a match to TRBD2. J lost 1 base, V lost 4 bases, and 9 bases had no gene match. The CDR3 is made up of 17 amino acids. Germline CDR1 is LGHDT and CDR2 is YNNKEL (reference sequence). The CDR3 region is CASSRWTSGIIQETQYF. CDR3 coding DNA: TGTGCCAGCAGCCGTTGGACTAGCGGAATAATCCAAGAGACCCAGTACTTC.